This T cell receptor (beta chain) was sequenced in a study of cytomegalovirus exposure and HLA in healthy donors. Study details: There were 100 million to 130 million unique TCR beta sequences, drawn from some 180 million T cells, in an earlier analysis. Overall study findings and caveats: Fewer N-insertions (relative to the roughly 700-donor mean) were reportedly seen in an Asian-associated ancestry cluster in a later analysis.

This clone was seen only a few times. No antigen is known for it. With 1 base removed from V and 0 bases from J, the gap between germline ends came to 9 bases. This CDR3 has 15 residues. The germline V gene has CDR1 SEHNR and CDR2 FQNEAQ (reference sequence). A multiplex PCR was run with 60 Vbeta primers and 13 Jbeta primers. Assay: immunoSEQ multiplex PCR; the TCRdb copy retains only in-frame clones and omits some. The sample carries about 260,000 clones, roughly two thirds recorded once. The material sequenced was PBMCs. The gene calls are TRBV7-9 and TRBJ1-2; D is uncertain. The sequence came from a female donor in good health and CMV-seronegative. CDR3 sequence: CASSLGRAANYGYTF. The CDR3 region has the DNA TGTGCCAGCAGCTTAGGCCGAGCTGCTAACTATGGCTACACCTTC.